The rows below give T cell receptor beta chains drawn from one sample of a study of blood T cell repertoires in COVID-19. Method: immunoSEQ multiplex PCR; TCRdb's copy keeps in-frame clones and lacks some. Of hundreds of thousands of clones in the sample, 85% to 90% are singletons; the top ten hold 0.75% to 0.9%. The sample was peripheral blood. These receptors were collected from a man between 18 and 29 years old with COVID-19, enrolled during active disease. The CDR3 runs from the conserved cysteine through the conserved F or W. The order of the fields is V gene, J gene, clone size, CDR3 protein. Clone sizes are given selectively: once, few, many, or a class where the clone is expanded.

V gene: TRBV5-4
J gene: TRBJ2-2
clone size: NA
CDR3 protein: CASSLFRGGAGELFF

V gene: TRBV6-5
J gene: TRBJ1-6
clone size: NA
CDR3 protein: CATGGYNSPLHF

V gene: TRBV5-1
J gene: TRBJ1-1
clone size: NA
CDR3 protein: CASSPLQGGRRTEAFF

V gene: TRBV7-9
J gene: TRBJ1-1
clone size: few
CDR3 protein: CASSQQGYTEAFF

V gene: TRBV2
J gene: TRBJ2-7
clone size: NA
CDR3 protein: CASSAGAPVGEQYF

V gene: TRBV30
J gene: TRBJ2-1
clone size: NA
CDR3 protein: CAWNGRVRNEQFF

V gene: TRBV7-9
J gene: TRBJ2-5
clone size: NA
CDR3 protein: CASSFPLAGQETQYF

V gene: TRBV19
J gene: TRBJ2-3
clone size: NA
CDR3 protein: CASSSWTSGGYHTQYF

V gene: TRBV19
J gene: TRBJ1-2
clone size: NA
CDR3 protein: CASSIDRGDGYTF

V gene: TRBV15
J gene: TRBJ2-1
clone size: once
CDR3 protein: CATSRDFPSPDREGEQFF

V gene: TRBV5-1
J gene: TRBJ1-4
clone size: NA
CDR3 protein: CASSLGPSEKLFF

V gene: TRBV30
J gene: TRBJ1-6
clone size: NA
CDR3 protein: CASGGQPTSLIHF

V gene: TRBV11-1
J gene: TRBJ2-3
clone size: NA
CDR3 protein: CASRSRGWPDTQYF

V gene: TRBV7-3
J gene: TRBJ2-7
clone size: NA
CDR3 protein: CASSLDRGPTYEQYF

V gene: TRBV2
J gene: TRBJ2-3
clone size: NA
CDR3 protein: CASTSLAGGVVADTQYF

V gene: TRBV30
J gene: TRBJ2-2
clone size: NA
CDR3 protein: CAWSGGTGNTGELFF

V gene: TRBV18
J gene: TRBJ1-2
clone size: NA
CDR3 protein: CASSSEFRGGYTF

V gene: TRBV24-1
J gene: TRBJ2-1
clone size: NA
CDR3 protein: CATSPQGVHNEQFF

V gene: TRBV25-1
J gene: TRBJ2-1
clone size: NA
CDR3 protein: CASSAVGRGTYNEQFF

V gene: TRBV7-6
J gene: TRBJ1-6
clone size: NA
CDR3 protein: CASSFTTGGASYNSPLHF

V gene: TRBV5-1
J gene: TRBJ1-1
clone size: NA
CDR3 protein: CASSLAGNGETEAFF

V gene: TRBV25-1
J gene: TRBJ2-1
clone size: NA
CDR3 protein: CASTGTGGESYNEQFF

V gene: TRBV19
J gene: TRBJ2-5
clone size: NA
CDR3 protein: CASSIGQGGGETQYF

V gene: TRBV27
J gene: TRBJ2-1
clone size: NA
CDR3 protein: CASSPIQLAGGRNEQFF

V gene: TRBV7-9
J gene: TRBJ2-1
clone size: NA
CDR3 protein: CASSLEYRHEQFF

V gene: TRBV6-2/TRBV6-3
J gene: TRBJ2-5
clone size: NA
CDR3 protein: CASSYSMQGSETQYF

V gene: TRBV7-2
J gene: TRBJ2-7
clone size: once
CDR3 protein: CASSQYLGRDYEQYF

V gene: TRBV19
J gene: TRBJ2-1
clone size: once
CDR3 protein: CASSIRLAPNEQFF

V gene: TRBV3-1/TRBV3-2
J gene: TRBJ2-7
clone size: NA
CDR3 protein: CASSHPGQGGEQYF

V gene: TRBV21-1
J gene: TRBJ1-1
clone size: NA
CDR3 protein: CASLRTPGQGEGGMNTEAFF

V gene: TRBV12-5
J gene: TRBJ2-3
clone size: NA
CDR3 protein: CASGLVRTGIGTDTQYF